This note documents a single T cell receptor (beta chain) sequence. The antigen is not known. Per germline, CDR1 SEHNR and CDR2 FQNEAQ (reference sequence). The CDR3 length is 16 residues. The data are from a study of T cells expressing NK-cell markers. The study's findings and limits: Dominant NKG2C+ clonotype frequencies of about 1.0-7.5% of CD8+ T cells were measured in over 5 donors. The study left the HCMV specificity of expanded NKG2C+ T cell clones unresolved. The CD3+CD56-NKG2C+ fraction of four donors was likewise dominated by these clonotypes.

Researchers built TCR beta cDNA using 5'RACE template switching with UMIs. No DNA is given; TCRdb re-called the 5' RACE reads and lists each CDR3 protein once. The sample table includes 120,000 to 150,000 distinct CDR3 sequences. The receptor comes from a man aged 18 to 30 in good health. The chain employs TRBV7-9 and TRBJ2-1; TCRdb returns TRBD2, unconfirmable since there is no DNA. What was sequenced was blood T cells: a sorted CD56 or NKG2C T cell subset, CD4+ or CD8+ T cells, or bulk PBMC T cells (not recorded which). CDR3 sequence: CASSLVPSLYDNEQFF.